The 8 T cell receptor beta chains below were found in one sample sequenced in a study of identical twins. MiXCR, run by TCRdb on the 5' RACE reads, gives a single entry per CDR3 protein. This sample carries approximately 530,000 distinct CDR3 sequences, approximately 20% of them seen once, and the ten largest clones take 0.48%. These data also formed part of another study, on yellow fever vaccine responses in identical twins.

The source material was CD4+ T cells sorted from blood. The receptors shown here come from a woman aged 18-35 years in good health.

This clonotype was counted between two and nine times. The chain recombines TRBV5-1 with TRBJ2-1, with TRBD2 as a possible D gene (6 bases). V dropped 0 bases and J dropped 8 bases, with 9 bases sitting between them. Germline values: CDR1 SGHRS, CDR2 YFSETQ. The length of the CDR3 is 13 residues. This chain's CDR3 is CASSLGTKYEQFF. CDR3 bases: TGCGCCAGCAGCTTGGGGACTAAATATGAGCAGTTCTTC.

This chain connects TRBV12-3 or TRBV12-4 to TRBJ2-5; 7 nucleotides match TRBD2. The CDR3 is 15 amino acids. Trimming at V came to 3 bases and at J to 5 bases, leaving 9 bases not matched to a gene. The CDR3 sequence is CASSFGGGPWETQYF. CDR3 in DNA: TGTGCCAGCAGTTTTGGGGGAGGGCCTTGGGAGACCCAGTACTTC.

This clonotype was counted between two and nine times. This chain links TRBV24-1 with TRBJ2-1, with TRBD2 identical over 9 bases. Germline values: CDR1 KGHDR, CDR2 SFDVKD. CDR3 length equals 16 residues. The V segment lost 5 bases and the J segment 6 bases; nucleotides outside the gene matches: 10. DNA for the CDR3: TGTGCCACCAGTGCCCCTCCGGCTAGCGGGATCAATGAGCAGTTCTTC. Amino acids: CATSAPPASGINEQFF.

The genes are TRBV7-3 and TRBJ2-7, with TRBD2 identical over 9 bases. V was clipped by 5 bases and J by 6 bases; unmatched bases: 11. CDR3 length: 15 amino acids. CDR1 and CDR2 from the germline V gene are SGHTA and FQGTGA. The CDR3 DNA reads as TGTGCCAGCAGCCCAACGGGACTAGCTGGCGGCGAGCAGTACTTC. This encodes CASSPTGLAGGEQYF.

The CDR3 sequence: CASSQGGMRGYTF. CDR3 DNA: TGTGCCAGCAGCCAGGGGGGAATGAGAGGCTACACCTTC. This chain connects TRBV3-1 to TRBJ1-2; D is perhaps TRBD1 (5 bases). Germline CDR1 reads LGHDT; CDR2 reads YNNKEL (reference sequence). The V end lost 3 bases, the J end lost 8 bases, and 13 bases lay between the germline ends. The CDR3 has 13 amino acids.

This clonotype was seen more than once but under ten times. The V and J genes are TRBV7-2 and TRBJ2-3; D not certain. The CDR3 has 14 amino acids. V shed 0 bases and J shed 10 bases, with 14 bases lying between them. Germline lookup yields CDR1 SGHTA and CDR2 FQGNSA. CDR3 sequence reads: CASSLARVALAQYF. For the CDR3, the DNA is TGTGCCAGCAGCTTAGCTAGGGTGGCCTTGGCGCAGTATTTT.

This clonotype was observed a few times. The CDR3 DNA reads as TGTGCCAGCAGCCTTCCAGCTAGCGGGAGCGACAATGAGCAGTTCTTC. Translating gives CASSLPASGSDNEQFF. The V and J genes are TRBV12-3 or TRBV12-4 and TRBJ2-1; 10 bases agree with TRBD2. The CDR3 length is 16 residues. The junction had 10 bases not matched to a gene; V was cut back by 6 bases and J by 5 bases.

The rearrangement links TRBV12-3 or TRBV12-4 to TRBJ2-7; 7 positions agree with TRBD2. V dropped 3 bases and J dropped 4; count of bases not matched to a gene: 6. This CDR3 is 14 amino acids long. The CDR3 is CASSLGGTVYEQYV. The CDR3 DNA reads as TGTGCCAGCAGTTTGGGGGGGACCGTTTACGAGCAGTACGTC.